The sample holds one count of the clone carrying this T cell receptor beta chain. Its target is unknown. These data originate in a study of Ad26.COV2.S vaccination and SARS-CoV-2 variants. Overall study results and limits: Measurements of TCR breadth and depth may have given underestimates of the total T cell responses. Vaccinees and placebo recipients showed similar non-spike TCR breadth. Reported post-vaccination CD8+ and CD4+ T cell responses to spike showed substantial breadth.

The repertoire was sequenced with immunoSEQ multiplex PCR; TCRdb's copy has only in-frame clones and lacks some. This sample has more than 300,000 clones; about nine tenths occur once, and the top ten carry around 6.1%. Specified treatment: over 15 received Ad26.COV2.S at low or high dose, single or two shots; several received placebo; per-sample allocation not given. The investigators took samples on day 63 after the first vaccine or placebo injection. This TCR derives from a person aged 18-65 years who received the Ad26.COV2.S COVID-19 vaccine or a placebo. The material was peripheral blood, obtained in a trial of Ad26.COV2.S vaccine versus placebo.

The CDR3: CASSSGARRLYGYTF. The CDR3 DNA reads TGTGCCAGCAGCTCGGGCGCGAGACGGCTCTATGGCTACACCTTC. The chain joins TRBV7-9 to TRBJ1-2; D gene ambiguous. V lost 4 bases to trimming and J lost 4 bases, with 16 bases between them. The CDR3 runs to 15 residues. Germline loops: CDR1 SEHNR, CDR2 FQNEAQ (reference sequence).